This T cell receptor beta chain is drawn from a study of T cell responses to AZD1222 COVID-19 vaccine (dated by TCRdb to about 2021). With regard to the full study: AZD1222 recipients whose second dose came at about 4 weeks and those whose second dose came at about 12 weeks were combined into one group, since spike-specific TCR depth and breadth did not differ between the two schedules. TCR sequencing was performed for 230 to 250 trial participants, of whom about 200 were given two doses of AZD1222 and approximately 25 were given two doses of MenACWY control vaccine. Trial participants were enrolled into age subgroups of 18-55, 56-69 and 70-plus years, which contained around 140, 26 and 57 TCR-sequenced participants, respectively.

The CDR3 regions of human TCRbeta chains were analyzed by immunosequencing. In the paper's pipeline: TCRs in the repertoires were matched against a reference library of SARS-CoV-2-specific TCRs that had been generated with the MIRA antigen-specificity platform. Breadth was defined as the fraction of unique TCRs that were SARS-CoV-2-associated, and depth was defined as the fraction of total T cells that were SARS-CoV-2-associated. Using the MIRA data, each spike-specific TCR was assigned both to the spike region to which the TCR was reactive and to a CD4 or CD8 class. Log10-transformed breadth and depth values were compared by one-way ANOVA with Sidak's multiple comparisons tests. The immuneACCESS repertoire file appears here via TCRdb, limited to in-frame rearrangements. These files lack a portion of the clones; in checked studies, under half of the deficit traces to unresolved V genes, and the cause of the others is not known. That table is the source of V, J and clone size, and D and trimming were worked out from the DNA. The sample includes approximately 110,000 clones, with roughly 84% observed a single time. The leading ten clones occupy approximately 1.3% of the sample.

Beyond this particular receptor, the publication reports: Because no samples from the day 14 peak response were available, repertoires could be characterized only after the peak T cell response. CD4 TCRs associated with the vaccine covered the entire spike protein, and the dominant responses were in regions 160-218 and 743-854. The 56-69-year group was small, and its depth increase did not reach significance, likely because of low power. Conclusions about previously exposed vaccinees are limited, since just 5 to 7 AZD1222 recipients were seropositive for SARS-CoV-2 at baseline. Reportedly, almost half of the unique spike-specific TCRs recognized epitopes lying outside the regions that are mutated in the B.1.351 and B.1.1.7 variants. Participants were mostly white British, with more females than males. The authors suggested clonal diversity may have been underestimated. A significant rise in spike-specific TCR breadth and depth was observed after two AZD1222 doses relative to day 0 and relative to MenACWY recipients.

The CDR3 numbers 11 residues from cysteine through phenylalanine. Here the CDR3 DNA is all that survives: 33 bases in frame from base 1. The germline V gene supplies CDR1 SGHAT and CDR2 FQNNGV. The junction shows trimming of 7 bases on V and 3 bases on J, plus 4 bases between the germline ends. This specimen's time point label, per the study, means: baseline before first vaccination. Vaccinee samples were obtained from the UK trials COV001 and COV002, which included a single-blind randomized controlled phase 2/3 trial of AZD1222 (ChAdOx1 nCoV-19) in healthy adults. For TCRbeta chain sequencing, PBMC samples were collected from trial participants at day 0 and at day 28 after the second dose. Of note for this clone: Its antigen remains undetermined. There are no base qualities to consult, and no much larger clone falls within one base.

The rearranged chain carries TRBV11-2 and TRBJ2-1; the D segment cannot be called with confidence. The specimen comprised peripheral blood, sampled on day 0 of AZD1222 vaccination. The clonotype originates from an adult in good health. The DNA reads TGTGCCAGCACCGACTACAATGAGCAGTTCTTC. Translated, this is CASTDYNEQFF.